A single sample is the source of the 10 T cell receptor beta chains below, sequenced in a study of blood T cell repertoires in COVID-19. The protocol was immunoSEQ multiplex PCR, while the TCRdb copy is restricted to in-frame clones and leaves out a portion. The sample lists fewer than 200,000 clones, around 87% occurring once. Sequencing input: PBMCs or T cells enriched from blood (not recorded which). The receptors stem from a woman in her thirties or forties in a cohort exposed to, infected with or recovered from COVID-19 (not recorded which).

In this sample, this clone turned up a few times. The V call is TRBV2, the J call TRBJ1-4; TRBD1 matches 8 bases. Germline V gives CDR1 SNHLY, CDR2 FYNNEI. The ends lost 4 bases at V and 4 bases at J; junction bases unmatched: 5. The CDR3 totals 15 residues. CDR3 amino acids: CASSVDRGYNEKLFF. CDR3 bases: TGTGCCAGCAGTGTAGACAGGGGTTATAATGAAAAACTGTTTTTT.

This chain's CDR3 is CASSFSGVLRVGQYF. DNA of the CDR3: TGTGCCAGCAGCTTTTCCGGGGTCCTGAGGGTGGGCCAGTACTTC. V gene TRBV7-9 combines with J gene TRBJ2-5; D is perhaps TRBD2 (5 bases). The CDR3 consists of 15 residues. Trimming cost V 3 bases and J 10 bases, with 21 bases left between them. The germline V gene encodes CDR1 SEHNR and CDR2 FQNEAQ (reference sequence).

The sample holds a few counts of this clone. V gene TRBV7-8 combines with J gene TRBJ1-5; D not resolved. Germline CDR1 and CDR2: SGHVS and FQNEAQ. The CDR3 loop spans 13 amino acids. Trimming cost V 2 bases and J 3 bases, with 5 bases left between them. The CDR3: CASSLLPNQPQHF. The DNA for the CDR3 is TGTGCCAGCAGCTTACTCCCCAATCAGCCCCAGCATTTT.

V gene TRBV11-3 combines with J gene TRBJ1-2, with 8 bases identical to TRBD1. The J segment lost 2 bases and the V segment lost 4 bases, leaving 9 bases of the junction unmatched. Looked up from germline, CDR1 is SGHNT and CDR2 is YENEEA. The CDR3 covers 16 residues. CDR3 amino acids: CASSSGTGASNYGYTF. The CDR3 bases are TGTGCCAGCAGCTCCGGGACAGGCGCCTCAAACTATGGCTACACCTTC.

The V call is TRBV11-3, the J call TRBJ2-7; 9 positions agree with TRBD2. The CDR3 loop spans 17 amino acids. The J segment lost 2 bases and the V segment lost 1 base, leaving 9 bases of the junction unmatched. The V gene's germline CDR1 is SGHNT and CDR2 YENEEA. CDR3 residues: CASSLGRVSGGAYEQYF. The CDR3 coding sequence is TGTGCCAGCAGCTTAGGTAGGGTTAGCGGGGGCGCCTACGAGCAGTACTTC.

The genes are TRBV30 and TRBJ1-2; the match to TRBD1 covers 10 bases. In germline, CDR1 is GTSNPN, CDR2 SVGIG (reference sequence). V trimming: 6 bases; J trimming: 4 bases; junction bases outside the gene matches: 11. This CDR3 has 15 residues. The CDR3 protein is CACTGTGDFVYGYTF. CDR3 bases: TGTGCCTGTACCGGGACAGGGGATTTCGTCTATGGCTACACCTTC.

CDR3 loop: CASRSGLAAYEQYF. In nucleotides, the CDR3 is TGTGCCAGCAGGAGCGGACTAGCGGCCTACGAGCAGTACTTC. The chain joins TRBV3-1 (or the pseudogene TRBV3-2) to TRBJ2-7; 10 bases line up with TRBD2. The CDR3 loop spans 14 amino acids. Trimming took 6 bases from V and 2 from J; bases not matched to a gene: 4. CDR1 LGHDT and CDR2 YNNKEL come from the germline V gene (reference sequence).

The V call is TRBV4-2, the J call TRBJ2-1; no definite D call. CDR1 and CDR2 (germline): LGHNA, YNFKEQ. Deletions cut 2 bases from V and 8 bases from J, with 7 bases between. CDR3 length: 12 residues. Here the CDR3 reads CASSQREDEQFF. CDR3 bases: TGTGCCAGCAGCCAACGAGAGGATGAGCAGTTCTTC.

Turning to this clone: An end of the junction differs from the germline gene, which may be a read error. The gene calls are TRBV6-6 and TRBJ1-1; D gene unclear. This CDR3 spans 16 amino acids. Germline CDR1 and CDR2: MNHNY and SVGAGI (reference sequence). The CDR3 is CASGYDPPGVNTEAFF. The CDR3 nucleotides are TGTGCCAGCGGTTACGACCCCCCAGGCGTGAACACTGAAGCTTTCTTT.

The chain carries TRBV7-8 and TRBJ2-3, with 11 nucleotides matching TRBD2. With 1 base clipped from V and 0 bases from J, the junction kept 9 bases outside the gene matches. The CDR3 is made up of 19 amino acids. The germline V gene encodes CDR1 SGHVS and CDR2 FQNEAQ. The CDR3 sequence: CASSLGRASGRTSTDTQYF. The CDR3 bases are TGTGCCAGCAGCTTAGGGCGGGCTAGCGGGAGGACTAGCACAGATACGCAGTATTTT.